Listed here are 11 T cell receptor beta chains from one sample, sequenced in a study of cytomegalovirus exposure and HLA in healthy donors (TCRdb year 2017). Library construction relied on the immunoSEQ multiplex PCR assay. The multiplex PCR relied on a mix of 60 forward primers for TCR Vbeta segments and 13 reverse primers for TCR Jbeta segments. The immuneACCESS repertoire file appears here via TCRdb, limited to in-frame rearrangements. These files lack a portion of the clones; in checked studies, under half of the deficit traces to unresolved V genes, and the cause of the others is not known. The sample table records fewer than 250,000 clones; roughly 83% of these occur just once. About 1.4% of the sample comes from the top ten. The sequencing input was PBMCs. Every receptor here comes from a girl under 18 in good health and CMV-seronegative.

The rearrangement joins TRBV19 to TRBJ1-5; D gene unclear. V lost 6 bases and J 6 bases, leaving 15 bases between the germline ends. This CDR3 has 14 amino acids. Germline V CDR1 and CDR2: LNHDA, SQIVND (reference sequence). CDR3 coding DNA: TGTGCCAGTAGATCCATTCTAGCCGGTCAGCCCCAGCATTTT. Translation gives CASRSILAGQPQHF. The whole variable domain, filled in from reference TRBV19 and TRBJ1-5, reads DGGITQSPKYLFRKEGQNVTLSCEQNLNHDAMYWYRQDPGQGLRLIYYSQIVNDFQKGDIAEGYSVSREKKESFPLTVTSAQKNPTAFYLCASRSILAGQPQHFGDGTRLSIL.

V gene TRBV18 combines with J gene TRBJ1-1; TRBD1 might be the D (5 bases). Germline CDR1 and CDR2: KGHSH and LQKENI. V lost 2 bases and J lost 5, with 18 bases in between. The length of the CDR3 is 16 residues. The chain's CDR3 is CASSPRSAIGGTEAFF. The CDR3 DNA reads TGTGCCAGCTCACCAAGATCTGCGATCGGGGGGACTGAAGCTTTCTTT.

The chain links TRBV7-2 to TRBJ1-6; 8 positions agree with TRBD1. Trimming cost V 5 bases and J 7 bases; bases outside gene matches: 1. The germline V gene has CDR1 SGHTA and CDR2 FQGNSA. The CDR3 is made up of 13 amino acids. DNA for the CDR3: TGTGCCAGCAGCCGGGACAGGAATTCACCCCTCCACTTT. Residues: CASSRDRNSPLHF.

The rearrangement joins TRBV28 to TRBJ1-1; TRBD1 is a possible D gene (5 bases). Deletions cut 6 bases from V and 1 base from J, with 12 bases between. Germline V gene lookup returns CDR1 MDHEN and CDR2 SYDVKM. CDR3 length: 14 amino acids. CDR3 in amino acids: CASRHHTGNTEAFF. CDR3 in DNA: TGTGCCAGCAGACACCATACAGGGAACACTGAAGCTTTCTTT. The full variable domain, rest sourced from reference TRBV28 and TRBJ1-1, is DVKVTQSSRYLVKRTGEKVFLECVQDMDHENMFWYRQDPGLGLRLIYFSYDVKMKEKGDIPEGYSVSREKKERFSLILESASTNQTSMYLCASRHHTGNTEAFFGQGTRLTVV.

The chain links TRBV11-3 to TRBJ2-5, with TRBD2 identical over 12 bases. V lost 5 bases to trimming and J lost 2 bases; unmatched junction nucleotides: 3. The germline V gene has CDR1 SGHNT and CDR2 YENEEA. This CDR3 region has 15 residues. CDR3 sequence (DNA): TGTGCCAGCAGCCCAGGGACTAGCGGGCAAGAGACCCAGTACTTC. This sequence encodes CASSPGTSGQETQYF.

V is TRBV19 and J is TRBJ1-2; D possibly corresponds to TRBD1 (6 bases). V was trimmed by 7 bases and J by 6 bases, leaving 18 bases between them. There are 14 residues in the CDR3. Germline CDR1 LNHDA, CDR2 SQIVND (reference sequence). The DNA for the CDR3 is TGTGCCAGTAAGGGGGTAGTGCAGTATCATGGCTACACCTTC. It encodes CASKGVVQYHGYTF.

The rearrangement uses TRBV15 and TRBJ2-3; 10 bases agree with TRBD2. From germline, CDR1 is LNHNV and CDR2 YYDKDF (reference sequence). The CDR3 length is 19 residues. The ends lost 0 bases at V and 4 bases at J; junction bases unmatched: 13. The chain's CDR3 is CATSREPLRTSGVPDTQYF. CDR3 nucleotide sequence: TGTGCCACCAGCAGAGAGCCCCTCCGGACTAGCGGAGTGCCAGATACGCAGTATTTT.

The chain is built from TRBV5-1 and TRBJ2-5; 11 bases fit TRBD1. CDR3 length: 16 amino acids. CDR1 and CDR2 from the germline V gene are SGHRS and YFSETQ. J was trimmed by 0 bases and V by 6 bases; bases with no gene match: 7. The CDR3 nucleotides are TGCGCCAGCAACCCCGGGACAGGGGGGTACCAAGAGACCCAGTACTTC. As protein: CASNPGTGGYQETQYF.

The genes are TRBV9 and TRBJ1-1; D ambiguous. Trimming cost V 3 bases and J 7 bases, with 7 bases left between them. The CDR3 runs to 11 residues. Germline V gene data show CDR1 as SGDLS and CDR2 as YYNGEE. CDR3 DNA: TGTGCCAGCAGCGGGCAGGATGAAGCTTTCTTT. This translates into CASSGQDEAFF.

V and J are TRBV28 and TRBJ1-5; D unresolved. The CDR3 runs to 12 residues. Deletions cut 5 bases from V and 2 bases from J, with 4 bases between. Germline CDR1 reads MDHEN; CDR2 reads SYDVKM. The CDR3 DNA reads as TGTGCCAGCAGTAAGCGCAATCAGCCCCAGCATTTT. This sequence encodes CASSKRNQPQHF.

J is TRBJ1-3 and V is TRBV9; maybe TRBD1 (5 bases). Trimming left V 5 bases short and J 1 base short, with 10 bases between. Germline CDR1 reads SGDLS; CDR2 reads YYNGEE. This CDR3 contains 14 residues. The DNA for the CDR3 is TGTGCCAGCAGTGGGAGGGGATCTGGAAACACCATATATTTT. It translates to CASSGRGSGNTIYF.